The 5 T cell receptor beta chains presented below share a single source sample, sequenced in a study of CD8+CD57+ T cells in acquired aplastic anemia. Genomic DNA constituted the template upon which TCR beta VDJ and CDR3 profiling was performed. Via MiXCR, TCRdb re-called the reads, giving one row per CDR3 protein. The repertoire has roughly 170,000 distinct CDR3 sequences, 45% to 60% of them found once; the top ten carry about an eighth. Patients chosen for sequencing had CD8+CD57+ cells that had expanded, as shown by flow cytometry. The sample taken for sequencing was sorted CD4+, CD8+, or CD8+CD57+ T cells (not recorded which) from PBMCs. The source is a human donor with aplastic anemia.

CDR3 loop: CASISDTQYF. CDR3 nucleotide sequence: TGTGCCAGCATCAGTGATACGCAGTATTTT. The genes are TRBV2 and TRBJ2-3, with no clear D. V lost 7 bases, J lost 6 bases, and 5 bases lay in between. This CDR3 is built from 10 residues. Germline V gene sequence: CDR1 SNHLY, CDR2 FYNNEI.

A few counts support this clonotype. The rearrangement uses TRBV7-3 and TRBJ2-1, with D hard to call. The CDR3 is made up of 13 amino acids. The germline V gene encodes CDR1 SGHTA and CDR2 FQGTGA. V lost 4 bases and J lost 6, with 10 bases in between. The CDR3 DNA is TGTGCCAGCAGCTCCGACATAGTCAATGAGCAGTTCTTC. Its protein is CASSSDIVNEQFF. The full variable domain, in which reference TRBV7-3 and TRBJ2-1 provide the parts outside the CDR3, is GAGVSQTPSNKVTEKGKYVELRCDPISGHTALYWYRQSLGQGPEFLIYFQGTGAADDSGLPNDRFFAVRPEGSVSTLKIQRTERGDSAVYLCASSSDIVNEQFFGPGTRLTVL.

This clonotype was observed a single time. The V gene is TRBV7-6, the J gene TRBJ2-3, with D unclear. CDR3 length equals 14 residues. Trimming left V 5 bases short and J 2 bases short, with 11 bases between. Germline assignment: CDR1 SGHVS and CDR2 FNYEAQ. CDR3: CASSAGPNTDTQYF. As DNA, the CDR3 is TGTGCCAGCAGCGCCGGTCCTAACACAGATACGCAGTATTTT.

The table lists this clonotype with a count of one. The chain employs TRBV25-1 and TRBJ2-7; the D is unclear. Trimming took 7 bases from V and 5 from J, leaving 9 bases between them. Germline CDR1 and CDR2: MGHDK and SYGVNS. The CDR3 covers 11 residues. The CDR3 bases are TGTGCCAGCAAATTCAGGCACGAGCAGTACTTC. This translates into CASKFRHEQYF.

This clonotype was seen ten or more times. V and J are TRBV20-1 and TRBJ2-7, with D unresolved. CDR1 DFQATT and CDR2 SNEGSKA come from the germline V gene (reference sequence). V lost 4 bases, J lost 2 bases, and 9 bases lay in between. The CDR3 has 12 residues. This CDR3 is CSATAPTYEQYF. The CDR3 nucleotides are TGCAGTGCTACCGCTCCGACCTACGAGCAGTACTTC.